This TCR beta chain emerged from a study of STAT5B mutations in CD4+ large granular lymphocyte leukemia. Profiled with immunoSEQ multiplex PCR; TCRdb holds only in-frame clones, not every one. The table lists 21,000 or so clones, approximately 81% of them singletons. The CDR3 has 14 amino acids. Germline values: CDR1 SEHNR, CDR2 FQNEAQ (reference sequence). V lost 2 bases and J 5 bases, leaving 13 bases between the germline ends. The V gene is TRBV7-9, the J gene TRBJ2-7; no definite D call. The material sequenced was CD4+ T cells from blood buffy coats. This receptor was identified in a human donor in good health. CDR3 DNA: TGTGCCAGCAGCTTACCTGCCGTGTCCCACGAGCAGTACTTC. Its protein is CASSLPAVSHEQYF.